The 26 T cell receptor beta chains below were found in one sample sequenced in a study of radiation and T cells in renal cell carcinoma. Using immunoSEQ multiplex PCR, the repertoire was profiled, and TCRdb retains in-frame clones only, with some absent. The data show tens of thousands of clones, about three quarters seen once. The time point was: baseline pretreatment blood. Treatment in this sample: 15 Gy SBRT to primary tumor, nephrectomy 4 weeks later. This specimen was blood, taken from a patient whose treatment included radiotherapy and nephrectomy. Source of these receptors: a man aged 60 to 69 with renal cell carcinoma.

The V call is TRBV7-9, the J call TRBJ2-1, with a tentative D call TRBD2 (5 bases). There are 13 residues in the CDR3. Germline CDR1 SEHNR, CDR2 FQNEAQ (reference sequence). The ends were cut back, 10 bases at V and 5 bases at J, with 15 bases in the middle. The CDR3 DNA reads as TGTGCCACCGCGGACTCAAACGACAATGAGCAGTTCTTC. Translated, it gives CATADSNDNEQFF.

The V gene is TRBV18, the J gene TRBJ1-3; TRBD1 is a possible D gene (6 bases). Germline loops: CDR1 KGHSH, CDR2 LQKENI. Trimming shortened V by 4 bases and J by 0 bases, and 13 bases separated the two germline ends. The CDR3 runs 16 residues. CDR3: CASSLEGGPSGNTIYF. The DNA for the CDR3 is TGTGCCAGCTCACTGGAGGGGGGACCCTCTGGAAACACCATATATTTT.

V usage is TRBV30 and J usage is TRBJ2-7; TRBD1 matches 11 bases. This CDR3 contains 15 residues. With 0 bases clipped from V and 4 bases from J, the junction kept 5 bases outside the gene matches. Germline lookup yields CDR1 GTSNPN and CDR2 SVGIG (reference sequence). CDR3 in DNA: TGTGCCTGGAGTGTACGGGACAGGGGGTTGTACGAGCAGTACTTC. Translation: CAWSVRDRGLYEQYF.

This chain uses TRBV6-5 with TRBJ1-5; D is ambiguous. There are 15 residues in the CDR3. Germline V gives CDR1 MNHEY, CDR2 SVGAGI. V gave up 0 bases and J gave up 4 bases, with 10 bases separating them. The CDR3 DNA follows: TGTGCCAGCAGTTACTCGAACAGAGCTAATCAGCCCCAGCATTTT. Translating gives CASSYSNRANQPQHF.

This clone came up a few times. The rearrangement links TRBV30 to TRBJ2-3; TRBD2 aligns across 8 bases. J lost 2 bases, V lost 0 bases, and 4 bases had no gene match. In germline, CDR1 is GTSNPN, CDR2 SVGIG (reference sequence). The CDR3 is made up of 15 amino acids. CDR3 DNA sequence: TGTGCCTGGAGTGTAGGTAGCGGGGACACAGATACGCAGTATTTT. It is translated as CAWSVGSGDTDTQYF. Full variable domain (remainder filled in from reference TRBV30 and TRBJ2-3): SQTIHQWPATLVQPVGSPLSLECTVEGTSNPNLYWYRQAAGRGLQLLFYSVGIGQISSEVPQNLSASRPQDRQFILSSKKLLLSDSGFYLCAWSVGSGDTDTQYFGPGTRLTVL.

This clone was counted between two and nine times. This sequence joins TRBV11-2 and TRBJ2-7, with 7 bases lining up with TRBD2. The length of the CDR3 is 17 residues. V dropped 4 bases and J dropped 0; count of bases not matched to a gene: 12. The germline gives CDR1 SGHAT, CDR2 FQNNGV. The chain's CDR3 is CASSSSTGRGSSYEQYV. CDR3 bases: TGTGCCAGCAGCTCTAGCACTGGGAGGGGTAGCTCCTACGAGCAGTACGTC.

The V gene is TRBV25-1, the J gene TRBJ1-1, with D perhaps TRBD1 (6 bases). V dropped 5 bases and J dropped 5 bases, with 15 bases sitting between them. The CDR3 totals 14 residues. The germline gives CDR1 MGHDK, CDR2 SYGVNS. CDR3 in DNA: TGTGCCAGCAGTCCACAGGGAAGGGGGACTGAAGCTTTCTTT. This codes for CASSPQGRGTEAFF. The full variable domain, its missing parts supplied by reference TRBV25-1 and TRBJ1-1, is EADIYQTPRYLVIGTGKKITLECSQTMGHDKMYWYQQDPGMELHLIHYSYGVNSTEKGDLSSESTVSRIRTEHFPLTLESARPSHTSQYLCASSPQGRGTEAFFGQGTRLTVV.

This chain uses TRBV9 with TRBJ2-1; 11 bases are a match to TRBD2. This CDR3 is built from 15 residues. Germline V gene data show CDR1 as SGDLS and CDR2 as YYNGEE. The junction had 4 bases not matched to a gene; V was cut back by 0 bases and J by 8 bases. The CDR3 sequence is CASSVDLAGGYEQFF. The CDR3 DNA is TGTGCCAGCAGCGTAGATCTAGCGGGGGGTTATGAGCAGTTCTTC. Together with reference TRBV9 and TRBJ2-1, the CDR3 gives the full variable domain: DSGVTQTPKHLITATGQRVTLRCSPRSGDLSVYWYQQSLDQGLQFLIQYYNGEERAKGNILERFSAQQFPDLHSELNLSSLELGDSALYFCASSVDLAGGYEQFFGPGTRLTVL.

The V gene is TRBV21-1, the J gene TRBJ1-3; TRBD1 is the table's D call, not checked against the DNA. TRBV21-1 is a documented pseudogene. The CDR3 covers 20 residues. This chain's CDR3 is CASSKAKVSGHEGSGNTIYF. CDR3 nucleotides: TGTGCCAGCAGCAAAGCGAAGGTTTCCGGACACGAAGGCTCTGGAAACACCATATATTTT.

The rearrangement joins TRBV18 to TRBJ1-1; D is possibly TRBD1 (6 bases). V was cut by 3 bases and J by 1 base, with 9 bases left in between. The CDR3 length is 14 residues. Germline loops: CDR1 KGHSH, CDR2 LQKENI. This CDR3 is CASSPDSRNTEAFF. The DNA for the CDR3 is TGTGCCAGCTCACCGGACAGTAGGAACACTGAAGCTTTCTTT.

The chain has TRBV15 and TRBJ2-5; no clear D gene. CDR1 and CDR2 (germline): LNHNV, YYDKDF (reference sequence). V was shortened by 1 base and J by 4 bases, with 10 bases between the two germline ends. The CDR3 runs to 14 residues. The CDR3 coding sequence is TGTGCCACCAGCAGAGGACAAAGGAGAGAGACCCAGTACTTC. Protein: CATSRGQRRETQYF.

This sequence joins TRBV11-2 and TRBJ1-3; no reliable D call. With 8 bases removed from V and 3 bases from J, the gap between germline ends came to 8 bases. The length of the CDR3 is 12 residues. Germline-derived CDR1 and CDR2 are SGHAT and FQNNGV. In DNA, the CDR3 is TGTGCCAGCGGCCGCGATGGAAACACCATATATTTT. Amino acid sequence: CASGRDGNTIYF.

This CDR3 reads CASSRTHSNQPQHF. The CDR3 region has the DNA TGTGCCAGCAGCCGGACACATAGCAATCAGCCCCAGCATTTT. This chain connects TRBV28 to TRBJ1-5, with D possibly TRBD1 on 5 matching bases. CDR1 is MDHEN, CDR2 SYDVKM, per germline. This CDR3 is 14 amino acids long. V was shortened by 6 bases and J by 0 bases, with 9 bases between the two germline ends. The complete variable domain, with remaining parts taken from reference TRBV28 and TRBJ1-5, reads DVKVTQSSRYLVKRTGEKVFLECVQDMDHENMFWYRQDPGLGLRLIYFSYDVKMKEKGDIPEGYSVSREKKERFSLILESASTNQTSMYLCASSRTHSNQPQHFGDGTRLSIL.

V and J are TRBV7-2 and TRBJ2-7; maybe TRBD2 (6 bases). Germline V gene lookup returns CDR1 SGHTA and CDR2 FQGNSA. Deletions cut 1 base from V and 7 bases from J, with 14 bases between. This CDR3 comprises 14 residues. CDR3 sequence reads: CASSLDGGPSEQYF. DNA for the CDR3: TGTGCCAGCAGCTTAGACGGGGGTCCGAGTGAGCAGTACTTC.

V is TRBV10-2 and J is TRBJ2-1; 7 bases fit TRBD2. J gave up 5 bases and V 7 bases, and 17 bases lay outside the gene matches. The germline V gene has CDR1 WSHSY and CDR2 SAAADI. There are 17 residues in the CDR3. CDR3 residues: CASILAQGRAFNNEQFF. In DNA form, the CDR3 reads TGCGCCAGCATTCTAGCTCAAGGGAGGGCCTTTAACAATGAGCAGTTCTTC.

The gene calls are TRBV5-1 and TRBJ1-4; 10 nucleotides align to TRBD1. V shed 4 bases and J 7 bases; nucleotides not matched to a gene: 10. Germline V CDR1 and CDR2: SGHRS, YFSETQ. The CDR3 extends over 16 amino acids. The chain's CDR3 is CASSPGQGGLVEKLFF. The CDR3 DNA reads TGCGCCAGCAGCCCCGGACAGGGGGGCCTTGTTGAAAAACTGTTTTTT.

The V gene is TRBV7-9, the J gene TRBJ2-7; the D gene could be TRBD1 or TRBD2 (5 bases each). This CDR3 contains 15 residues. V dropped 1 base and J dropped 2 bases, with 12 bases sitting between them. Germline CDR1 reads SEHNR; CDR2 reads FQNEAQ (reference sequence). In DNA, the CDR3 is TGTGCCAGCAGCTTAGACGGGACCGCAACCTACGAGCAGTACGTC. Translating it yields CASSLDGTATYEQYV.

This chain links TRBV7-6 with TRBJ1-2; D ambiguous. V was cut by 2 bases and J by 4 bases, with 11 bases left in between. Germline lookup yields CDR1 SGHVS and CDR2 FNYEAQ. The CDR3 runs to 14 residues. Here the CDR3 reads CASSLLAGAYGYTF. The CDR3 bases are TGTGCCAGCAGCTTATTGGCAGGTGCCTATGGCTACACCTTC.

The sample holds a few counts of this clone. The CDR3 is CRASLGTEAFF. The CDR3 region has the DNA TGCAGGGCCTCCCTGGGGACTGAAGCTTTCTTT. The gene calls are TRBV20-1 and TRBJ1-1; D gene uncertain. Germline loops: CDR1 DFQATT, CDR2 SNEGSKA (reference sequence). The CDR3 is 11 residues long.

This chain connects TRBV2 to TRBJ2-5; D not resolved. The germline V and J ends were trimmed by 4 bases and 2 bases, with 8 bases remaining between them. CDR1 SNHLY and CDR2 FYNNEI come from the germline V gene. The length of the CDR3 is 13 residues. The chain's CDR3 is CASSVSWQETQYF. The DNA of the CDR3 is TGTGCCAGCAGTGTTTCGTGGCAAGAGACCCAGTACTTC.

J is TRBJ2-3 and V is TRBV5-1, with 12 bases that match TRBD2. This CDR3 spans 17 amino acids. With 2 bases clipped from V and 3 bases from J, the junction kept 7 bases outside the gene matches. Germline V gives CDR1 SGHRS, CDR2 YFSETQ. CDR3 sequence reads: CASSFQPTSGRTDTQYF. The CDR3 coding sequence is TGCGCCAGCAGCTTCCAGCCTACTAGCGGGAGGACAGATACGCAGTATTTT.

This clone was recorded only once. The chain joins TRBV16 to TRBJ2-3, with 7 bases that match TRBD2. Germline V gene lookup returns CDR1 KGHSY and CDR2 FQNENV. V dropped 5 bases and J dropped 4; count of bases not matched to a gene: 6. This CDR3 is built from 14 residues. The CDR3 loop is CASSSGGSADTQYF. DNA of the CDR3: TGTGCCAGCAGCTCCGGGGGGTCGGCAGATACGCAGTATTTT.

The genes are TRBV5-1 and TRBJ2-5; 8 nucleotides align to TRBD1. CDR3 size: 13 residues. Germline CDR1 is SGHRS and CDR2 is YFSETQ. The trim removed 6 bases at V and 2 bases at J, leaving 3 bases unmatched. CDR3 DNA: TGCGCCAGCACCCACAGGGGGCAAGAGACCCAGTACTTC. The encoded protein is CASTHRGQETQYF.

The CDR3 sequence: CASSRGDRLQETQYF. In nucleotides, the CDR3 is TGTGCCAGCAGCCGCGGGGACAGGCTCCAAGAGACCCAGTACTTC. This chain uses TRBV14 with TRBJ2-5; 8 nucleotides align to TRBD1. The germline V gene has CDR1 SGHDN and CDR2 FVKESK. The V gene end was trimmed by 4 bases and the J gene end by 1 base; junction bases not matched to a gene: 5. CDR3 size: 15 residues.

The chain links TRBV30 to TRBJ2-2; a possible D gene is TRBD1 (6 bases). The V gene lost 0 bases and the J gene lost 0 bases, with 14 bases spanning the gap. CDR1 is GTSNPN and CDR2 is SVGIG in the germline V gene (reference sequence). The CDR3 is made up of 17 amino acids. The CDR3 is CAWSVWGLTTNTGELFF. CDR3 bases: TGTGCCTGGAGTGTATGGGGGCTTACCACGAACACCGGGGAGCTGTTTTTT. The full variable domain, with the rest looked up from reference TRBV30 and TRBJ2-2, is SQTIHQWPATLVQPVGSPLSLECTVEGTSNPNLYWYRQAAGRGLQLLFYSVGIGQISSEVPQNLSASRPQDRQFILSSKKLLLSDSGFYLCAWSVWGLTTNTGELFFGEGSRLTVL.

The chain recombines TRBV7-8 with TRBJ2-7, with 8 bases aligning to TRBD2. CDR3 length: 13 residues. Germline V gives CDR1 SGHVS, CDR2 FQNEAQ. V gave up 1 base and J gave up 7 bases; unmatched junction bases: 3. CDR3 protein: CASSLGASGEQYV. The CDR3 region has the DNA TGTGCCAGCAGCTTAGGGGCTAGCGGGGAGCAGTACGTC.